This T cell receptor (beta chain) was found in a study of T cell changes during pregnancy in multiple sclerosis. This clone was counted between two and nine times. The repertoire was sequenced with immunoSEQ multiplex PCR; TCRdb's copy has only in-frame clones and lacks some. The sample lists 100,000 or so clones; roughly 93% were seen once. The CDR3 length is 11 residues. CDR1 GTSNPN and CDR2 SVGIG come from the germline V gene (reference sequence). V lost 7 bases to trimming and J lost 8 bases; unmatched junction nucleotides: 7. The chain recombines TRBV30 with TRBJ1-2; 7 bases agree with TRBD1. This TCR derives from a female donor with multiple sclerosis, enrolled in a pregnancy study. The sample consisted of peripheral blood, taken before pregnancy. The CDR3 protein is CASADRVGYTF. The CDR3 region has the DNA TGTGCCTCGGCCGACAGGGTCGGCTACACCTTC.